This record looks at one T cell receptor (beta chain) sequence and its context. This specimen belongs to a study of cytotoxic CD8 clonotypes in ibrutinib-treated CLL. The table came from immunoSEQ multiplex PCR; TCRdb's copy has only in-frame clones and leaves some out. This table has 250,000 to 350,000 clones, approximately 76% appearing once. The CDR3 spans 14 residues. CDR1 is ENHRY, CDR2 SYGVKD, per germline. The V and J ends lost 6 bases and 0 bases, in that order; junction bases with no gene match: 4. This sequence was found in a human donor with chronic lymphocytic leukemia. The chain carries TRBV10-3 and TRBJ1-1; TRBD1 matches at 7 bases. The sample was PBMCs, taken at disease progression, from a patient treated with ibrutinib. CDR3: CAISMDRMNTEAFF. The CDR3 coding sequence is TGTGCCATCAGCATGGACAGGATGAACACTGAAGCTTTCTTT.